The 28 T cell receptor beta chains given below trace back to one sample, sequenced in a study of regulatory T cells in long-lasting Graves disease. Time point in this sample: newly diagnosed GD, antithyroid drugs for less than 3 months. Scientists built the TCR library using RNA that was extracted from PBMCs. iRepertoire HTBI primers and Arm-PCR of CDR3 regions built TCR beta libraries. Each CDR3 protein is one row after TCRdb ran MiXCR on the multiplex PCR reads. The sample records around 250,000 distinct CDR3 sequences, around 19% being singletons. These sequences were also reported in another study, on T cells in Graves' hyperthyroidism and ophthalmopathy.

The source was peripheral blood mononuclear cells (PBMCs), collected at new diagnosis, from a patient treated with antithyroid drugs. All receptors come from a woman aged 25 to 39 with Graves disease.

The V gene is TRBV20-1, the J gene TRBJ2-5; D is possibly TRBD2 (5 bases). V lost 3 bases and J 2 bases, leaving 16 bases between the germline ends. Germline V gives CDR1 DFQATT, CDR2 SNEGSKA (reference sequence). CDR3 length: 15 amino acids. The CDR3 coding sequence is TGCAGTGCTAGTCGTGCAGCGGTTATTCAAGAGACCCAGTACTTC. This codes for CSASRAAVIQETQYF.

This clonotype was recorded many times. V is TRBV5-5 and J is TRBJ1-5; the D gene is possibly TRBD1 (5 bases). The CDR3 totals 14 residues. V dropped 3 bases and J dropped 0 bases, with 7 bases sitting between them. In germline, CDR1 is SGHKS, CDR2 YYEKEE (reference sequence). As DNA, the CDR3 is TGTGCCAGCAGCTCCGGACATAGCAATCAGCCCCAGCATTTT. It is translated as CASSSGHSNQPQHF. Full variable domain (remainder filled in from reference TRBV5-5 and TRBJ1-5): DAGVTQSPTHLIKTRGQQVTLRCSPISGHKSVSWYQQVLGQGPQFIFQYYEKEERGRGNFPDRFSARQFPNYSSELNVNALLLGDSALYLCASSSGHSNQPQHFGDGTRLSIL.

This clonotype appeared many times. The chain is built from TRBV6-1 and TRBJ1-5, with D possibly matching TRBD1 (5 bases). Germline CDR1 is MNHNS and CDR2 is SASEGT. This CDR3 region has 17 residues. V was clipped by 6 bases and J by 1 base, with 19 bases between them. The CDR3 protein is CASRDPPAGASNQPQHF. The CDR3 DNA reads as TGTGCCAGCAGAGATCCCCCTGCCGGGGCGAGCAATCAGCCCCAGCATTTT.

This clonotype was seen many times. CDR3 nucleotides: TGTGCCAGCTCACCCCGCCTCGACCATTTTGAAGCTTTCTTT. Protein sequence: CASSPRLDHFEAFF. V and J are TRBV18 and TRBJ1-1, with no clear D. CDR1 is KGHSH and CDR2 is LQKENI in the germline V gene. CDR3 length equals 14 residues. The V end was cut by 3 bases, the J end by 7 bases, with 15 bases between.

This clonotype was seen ten or more times. Germline and junction disagree at one end, which may indicate a read error. The genes are TRBV6-1 and TRBJ1-2, with unresolved D. CDR3 size: 13 residues. CDR1 and CDR2 (germline): MNHNS, SASEGT. Here the CDR3 reads CVTAGAGNYDYTF. Here the CDR3 DNA reads TGTGTCACGGCCGGAGCGGGTAACTATGACTACACCTTC.

This clonotype has ten or more counts. V usage is TRBV18 and J usage is TRBJ1-2; 11 bases align to TRBD1. Germline lookup yields CDR1 KGHSH and CDR2 LQKENI. CDR3 length: 15 residues. V gave up 3 bases and J gave up 7 bases; unmatched junction bases: 7. CDR3 sequence reads: CASSPMGQGEAGYTF. For the CDR3, the DNA is TGTGCCAGCTCACCTATGGGACAGGGGGAAGCTGGCTACACCTTC. Complete variable domain (other parts from reference TRBV18 and TRBJ1-2): NAGVMQNPRHLVRRRGQEARLRCSPMKGHSHVYWYRQLPEEGLKFMVYLQKENIIDESGMPKERFSAEFPKEGPSILRIQQVVRGDSAAYFCASSPMGQGEAGYTFGSGTRLTVV.

This clonotype was found many times. The V and J genes are TRBV6-1 and TRBJ2-7; possibly TRBD2 for D (6 bases). The germline V gene encodes CDR1 MNHNS and CDR2 SASEGT. V was cut by 3 bases and J by 0 bases, with 12 bases left in between. This CDR3 has 15 amino acids. The CDR3 region has the DNA TGTGCCAGCAGTGAGGAGGGGTTTAGCTCCTACGAGCAGTACTTC. Translated: CASSEEGFSSYEQYF.

This clonotype occurred many times. This chain connects TRBV4-1 to TRBJ2-1; TRBD1 agrees at 10 bases. The CDR3 runs 16 residues. Germline-derived CDR1 and CDR2 are MGHRA and YSYEKL. The V and J ends lost 1 base and 5 bases, in that order; junction bases with no gene match: 5. The CDR3 sequence is CASSQVETGGHNEQFF. The CDR3 DNA sequence: TGCGCCAGCAGCCAAGTGGAGACAGGGGGCCACAATGAGCAGTTCTTC.

This clonotype was detected a few times. This chain uses TRBV9 with TRBJ1-6; 9 bases align to TRBD1. The trim removed 3 bases at V and 6 bases at J, leaving 1 base unmatched. Germline V gives CDR1 SGDLS, CDR2 YYNGEE. This CDR3 has 14 residues. The CDR3 region is CASSETGGNSPLHF. CDR3 in DNA: TGTGCCAGCAGCGAGACAGGGGGTAATTCACCCCTCCACTTT.

Comments on this clonotype: A far larger clone is a single base away, which makes a read error likely. The rearrangement joins TRBV6-6 to TRBJ2-7; 7 positions match TRBD2. CDR1 is MNHNY, CDR2 SVGAGI, per germline (reference sequence). The V segment lost 0 bases and the J segment 7 bases; nucleotides outside the gene matches: 15. The length of the CDR3 is 17 residues. The CDR3 DNA follows: TGTGCCAGCAGTTACTCGATTGCTAGCGGCTCCTACAATGAGCAGTACTTC. Amino acids: CASSYSIASGSYNEQYF.

This clonotype has ten or more counts. The chain couples TRBV5-5 to TRBJ1-5; D call uncertain. The germline V gene has CDR1 SGHKS and CDR2 YYEKEE (reference sequence). V lost 0 bases and J lost 6, with 7 bases in between. This CDR3 has 13 amino acids. The CDR3 DNA reads TGTGCCAGCAGCTTGGGGGCTACTCAGCCCCAGCATTTT. Amino acid sequence: CASSLGATQPQHF.

This clonotype has at least ten counts. CDR3 region: CASSTGTTDPSEQFF. The CDR3 coding sequence is TGCGCCAGCAGCACCGGGACTACCGACCCCTCTGAGCAGTTCTTC. The chain combines TRBV5-1 with TRBJ2-1, with 7 positions matching TRBD2. Germline loops: CDR1 SGHRS, CDR2 YFSETQ. The CDR3 extends over 15 amino acids. V lost 4 bases, J lost 9 bases, and 13 bases stayed unmatched. The full variable domain, its missing parts supplied by reference TRBV5-1 and TRBJ2-1, is KAGVTQTPRYLIKTRGQQVTLSCSPISGHRSVSWYQQTPGQGLQFLFEYFSETQRNKGNFPGRFSGRQFSNSRSEMNVSTLELGDSALYLCASSTGTTDPSEQFFGPGTRLTVL.

CDR3 nucleotides: TGCGCCAGCAGCCGGGGGGGGGCCGCTAACTATGGCTACACCTTC. Amino acids: CASSRGGAANYGYTF. This chain joins TRBV5-1 and TRBJ1-2; a possible D gene is TRBD1 (6 bases). The CDR3 extends over 15 amino acids. CDR1 and CDR2 from the germline V gene are SGHRS and YFSETQ. V lost 4 bases and J lost 0, with 13 bases in between.

This clonotype has just one count. The chain is built from TRBV7-2 and TRBJ1-2; D not resolved. The CDR3 runs to 11 residues. Trimming left V 5 bases short and J 5 bases short, with 6 bases between. Germline V gene data show CDR1 as SGHTA and CDR2 as FQGNSA. For the CDR3, the DNA is TGTGCCAGCAGCAAACAGTATGGCTACACCTTC. It codes for CASSKQYGYTF.

Of note for this clonotype: A far larger clone is only one base removed, so a read error is likely. The chain couples TRBV11-3 to TRBJ1-2; D remains unclear. CDR1 is SGHNT, CDR2 YENEEA, per germline. The CDR3 contains 12 residues. The CDR3 DNA reads as TGTACCAGCACCCAGACCCAGGACGGCTACACCTTC. This gives the protein CTSTQTQDGYTF.

This clonotype was picked up many times. The chain couples TRBV11-2 to TRBJ2-1; tentative D call: TRBD2 (5 bases). CDR3 length: 14 residues. The V and J ends lost 4 bases and 5 bases respectively, with 12 bases between them. Germline V CDR1 and CDR2: SGHAT, FQNNGV. Here the CDR3 DNA reads TGTGCCAGCAGCTCCAGACCAGCGGACAATGAGCAGTTCTTC. Its protein is CASSSRPADNEQFF.

There are a few counts of this clonotype. The chain links TRBV5-1 to TRBJ1-3; TRBD1 matches at 7 bases. V shed 0 bases and J 0 bases; nucleotides not matched to a gene: 6. This CDR3 comprises 17 residues. Germline-derived CDR1 and CDR2 are SGHRS and YFSETQ. CDR3 region: CASSLASDRSSGNTIYF. CDR3 nucleotides: TGCGCCAGCAGCTTGGCATCGGACAGGAGCTCTGGAAACACCATATATTTT.

This clonotype was counted a few times. The chain carries TRBV7-9 and TRBJ1-2; TRBD1 is a possible D gene (5 bases). There are 13 residues in the CDR3. Trimming pared 2 bases from V and 7 bases from J, leaving 11 bases between. The V gene's germline CDR1 is SEHNR and CDR2 FQNEAQ (reference sequence). CDR3 DNA: TGTGCCAGCAGCTTACAGGGAACGGGTGGCTACACCTTC. As protein: CASSLQGTGGYTF.

This clonotype was recorded at least ten times. The V gene is TRBV7-8, the J gene TRBJ2-5; D is possibly TRBD1 or TRBD2 (5 bases each). V dropped 2 bases and J dropped 2 bases, with 12 bases sitting between them. This CDR3 has 15 amino acids. Germline V CDR1 and CDR2: SGHVS, FQNEAQ. This CDR3 is CASSLMAGTQETQYF. The CDR3 bases are TGTGCCAGCAGCTTAATGGCAGGGACGCAAGAGACCCAGTACTTC.

This clonotype was found a few times. The chain has TRBV9 and TRBJ2-1; D not certain. The J call may be mistaken, given a closer DNA end match to TRBJ2-5. The CDR3 sequence is 12 residues long. Per germline, CDR1 SGDLS and CDR2 YYNGEE. DNA for the CDR3: TGTGCCAGCAGCGTTGCTGGAGAGACCCAGTACTTC. It codes for CASSVAGETQYF.

The table lists this clonotype with many counts. The rearrangement uses TRBV20-1 and TRBJ2-2; D unresolved. Germline V gene sequence: CDR1 DFQATT, CDR2 SNEGSKA (reference sequence). V lost 6 bases and J 7 bases, leaving 12 bases between the germline ends. The CDR3 runs to 12 residues. The chain's CDR3 is CSADGADGELFF. The DNA of the CDR3 is TGCAGTGCGGATGGAGCAGACGGGGAGCTGTTTTTT.

The chain employs TRBV28 and TRBJ1-2; D remains unclear. Germline V CDR1 and CDR2: MDHEN, SYDVKM. The CDR3 extends over 12 amino acids. As DNA, the CDR3 is TGTGCTTCGGGGAAAGTTAACTATGGCTACACCTTC. It yields the protein CASGKVNYGYTF.

This clonotype appeared many times. The chain carries TRBV9 and TRBJ1-4; D is undetermined. Germline V gene data show CDR1 as SGDLS and CDR2 as YYNGEE. The CDR3 runs to 15 residues. Trimming took 0 bases from V and 5 from J, leaving 11 bases between them. The CDR3, as DNA: TGTGCCAGCAGCGTAGGTGTGGGATCGAATGAAAAACTGTTTTTT. It encodes CASSVGVGSNEKLFF.

Concerning this clonotype: The likely explanation is a read error, given a far larger clone one base away. V and J are TRBV11-2 and TRBJ2-7; D gene ambiguous. V lost 1 base to trimming and J lost 7 bases, with 14 bases between them. The germline V gene has CDR1 SGHAT and CDR2 FQNNGV. The CDR3 runs to 14 residues. For the CDR3, the DNA is TGTGCCAGCAGCTTAGCGCGCCGGGTCAATGAGCAGTACTTC. As protein: CASSLARRVNEQYF.

This clonotype was seen ten or more times. The J gene is TRBJ1-1, the V gene TRBV7-8; maybe TRBD1 (5 bases). The germline V gene encodes CDR1 SGHVS and CDR2 FQNEAQ. This CDR3 has 12 amino acids. Trimming pared 3 bases from V and 10 bases from J, leaving 12 bases between. Here the CDR3 DNA reads TGTGCCAGCAGCTTCGGGGCGGAGGGAGCTTTCTTT. This sequence encodes CASSFGAEGAFF.

This clonotype was counted once. The V gene is TRBV20-1, the J gene TRBJ2-5; the match to TRBD2 covers 8 bases. The CDR3 length is 15 residues. Per germline, CDR1 DFQATT and CDR2 SNEGSKA (reference sequence). V dropped 3 bases and J dropped 5; count of bases not matched to a gene: 11. The CDR3 DNA reads TGCAGTGCTAGTCTTGGTAGCGGGGATTCGGAGACCCAGTACTTC. Protein sequence: CSASLGSGDSETQYF.

The sample holds many counts of this clonotype. In DNA, the CDR3 is TGTGCCAGCTCACCACCCGGTTGGGGGAGTGAAGCTTTCTTT. Its protein product is CASSPPGWGSEAFF. The chain carries TRBV18 and TRBJ1-1; D possibly corresponds to TRBD1 (5 bases). Germline V gene sequence: CDR1 KGHSH, CDR2 LQKENI. The V end was cut by 0 bases, the J end by 7 bases, with 12 bases between. The CDR3 is made up of 14 amino acids.

In this sample, this clonotype turned up many times. The chain combines TRBV7-2 with TRBJ1-1, with 7 bases that match TRBD1. The junction had 2 bases not matched to a gene; V was cut back by 7 bases and J by 0 bases. Germline assignment: CDR1 SGHTA and CDR2 FQGNSA. This CDR3 contains 13 residues. CDR3 loop: CASTGQMNTEAFF. In nucleotides, the CDR3 is TGTGCCAGCACGGGACAGATGAACACTGAAGCTTTCTTT.